This T cell receptor beta chain was captured in a study of cytomegalovirus exposure and HLA in healthy donors. PCR amplification relied on 60 Vbeta primers (plus 13 Jbeta primers). This table comes from immunoSEQ multiplex PCR, and its TCRdb copy is limited to in-frame clones, with some not included. The sample yields 95,000 to 110,000 clones, approximately 80% seen once. Whole-study findings and limits: Some highly shared sequence variants likely arose as a pipeline artifact.

V was trimmed by 6 bases and J by 5 bases, leaving 7 bases between them. This CDR3 region has 12 residues. Germline CDR1 and CDR2: MNHEY and SMNVEV (reference sequence). This clone was recorded only once. Its antigen remains unidentified. The rearrangement joins TRBV27 to TRBJ2-2, with D uncertain. Sequenced input: PBMCs. The clonotype was recovered from a male donor in good health and CMV-seronegative. The CDR3 sequence is CASSDSTGELFF. CDR3 in DNA: TGTGCCAGCAGCGACTCGACCGGGGAGCTGTTTTTT.